This passage covers 28 T cell receptor beta chains from one sample sequenced in a study of PD-1 blockade in classical Hodgkin lymphoma. Sequenced by immunoSEQ multiplex PCR; TCRdb stores in-frame clones only, minus some. The table shows over 25,000 clones, with approximately 90% occurring only once. Following autologous stem cell transplantation, relapse occurred in every patient, and exposure to brentuximab vedotin varied. This material consisted of peripheral blood mononuclear cells (PBMCs), taken at baseline. These receptors came from a human donor with classical Hodgkin lymphoma.

This clone has only one observation. Written as DNA, the CDR3 is TGTGCCAGTAGTGGGACCCTTGGGGGGGCCCAGTACTTC. It yields the protein CASSGTLGGAQYF. This chain uses TRBV19 with TRBJ2-5; 7 positions match TRBD2. The germline V gene encodes CDR1 LNHDA and CDR2 SQIVND (reference sequence). The trim removed 5 bases at V and 9 bases at J, leaving 9 bases unmatched. The CDR3 spans 13 residues.

The V gene is TRBV9, the J gene TRBJ2-1; tentatively, D is TRBD2 (7 bases). V was shortened by 6 bases and J by 2 bases, with 18 bases between the two germline ends. Looked up from germline, CDR1 is SGDLS and CDR2 is YYNGEE. This CDR3 comprises 16 residues. CDR3 protein: CASTLGEGGTYNEQFF. CDR3 nucleotide sequence: TGTGCCAGCACCCTAGGCGAGGGGGGGACCTACAATGAGCAGTTCTTC.

This clone was detected a few times. This rearrangement joins TRBV7-9 to TRBJ2-2; the D is unclear. Germline CDR1 and CDR2: SEHNR and FQNEAQ (reference sequence). Deletions cut 1 base from V and 4 bases from J, with 7 bases between. The CDR3 has 14 residues. For the CDR3, the DNA is TGTGCCAGCAGCTTAGAGATTCCCACCGGGGAGCTGTTTTTT. It translates to CASSLEIPTGELFF.

The CDR3 DNA follows: TGTGCCAGCAGCGGAAGGTTGGAGGAGACCCAGTACTTC. It yields the protein CASSGRLEETQYF. This chain uses TRBV7-9 with TRBJ2-5, with D hard to call. Trimming removed 5 bases from V and 5 bases from J, with 12 bases in between. Germline CDR1 reads SEHNR; CDR2 reads FQNEAQ (reference sequence). This CDR3 is 13 amino acids long.

CDR3 sequence: CASSWGPSSSTNEKLFF. The CDR3 DNA sequence: TGTGCCAGCAGCTGGGGACCATCGTCGAGTACTAATGAAAAACTGTTTTTT. The chain has TRBV7-2 and TRBJ1-4; maybe TRBD1 (5 bases). The V gene lost 4 bases and the J gene lost 2 bases, with 17 bases spanning the gap. Germline CDR1 is SGHTA and CDR2 is FQGNSA. CDR3 size: 17 residues.

The chain couples TRBV7-9 to TRBJ1-1, with 7 bases that match TRBD1. This CDR3 region has 17 residues. Germline V gene sequence: CDR1 SEHNR, CDR2 FQNEAQ (reference sequence). The V gene end was trimmed by 3 bases and the J gene end by 0 bases; junction bases not matched to a gene: 10. CDR3 nucleotide sequence: TGTGCCAGCAGCTTTGCCCGGGGACAGAACATGAACACTGAAGCTTTCTTT. This encodes CASSFARGQNMNTEAFF.

A single count supports this clone. This chain connects TRBV5-1 to TRBJ1-1; a possible D gene is TRBD1 (5 bases). The V and J ends lost 9 bases and 0 bases respectively, with 15 bases between them. The CDR3 runs 14 residues. Germline V CDR1 and CDR2: SGHRS, YFSETQ. The CDR3 region is CATTEGTLNTEAFF. CDR3 nucleotides: TGCGCCACCACCGAGGGGACCCTGAACACTGAAGCTTTCTTT.

The chain joins TRBV6-6 to TRBJ2-7; possibly TRBD1 for D (6 bases). This CDR3 is 15 amino acids long. The germline V gene encodes CDR1 MNHNY and CDR2 SVGAGI (reference sequence). V dropped 7 bases and J dropped 4 bases, with 20 bases sitting between them. The CDR3 here is CASNGLGTPSYEQYF. CDR3 sequence (DNA): TGTGCCAGCAACGGACTCGGGACACCCTCGTACGAGCAGTACTTC.

As DNA, the CDR3 is TGTGCCAGCAGCGGCTACACAGATACGCAGTATTTT. Translation gives CASSGYTDTQYF. The genes are TRBV9 and TRBJ2-3; D not resolved. The CDR3 is 12 residues long. CDR1 is SGDLS, CDR2 YYNGEE, per germline. With 3 bases removed from V and 2 bases from J, the gap between germline ends came to 4 bases.

This sequence joins TRBV4-3 and TRBJ2-7, with D tentatively TRBD1 (6 bases). The CDR3 is 16 residues long. V was shortened by 0 bases and J by 3 bases, with 15 bases between the two germline ends. In germline, CDR1 is LGHNA, CDR2 YSLEER. CDR3 amino acids: CASSQELGNRDYEQYF. CDR3 DNA sequence: TGCGCCAGCAGCCAAGAATTAGGTAACAGGGACTACGAGCAGTACTTC.

V gene TRBV7-9 combines with J gene TRBJ1-4; D unresolved. Per the germline V gene, CDR1 is SEHNR and CDR2 is FQNEAQ (reference sequence). The CDR3 runs to 15 residues. V lost 5 bases and J 4 bases, leaving 14 bases between the germline ends. The DNA for the CDR3 is TGTGCCAGCAGCCCCCCCGGGCCCCTTAATGAAAAACTGTTTTTT. This sequence encodes CASSPPGPLNEKLFF.

This chain links TRBV5-5 with TRBJ1-6, with a weak D call TRBD1 (5 bases). Germline V lookup: CDR1 SGHKS, CDR2 YYEKEE (reference sequence). The V end lost 5 bases, the J end lost 10 bases, and 10 bases lay between the germline ends. This CDR3 has 12 amino acids. The CDR3 bases are TGTGCCAGCAGGCAAGGGGACTCACCCCTCCACTTT. It translates to CASRQGDSPLHF.

This rearrangement joins TRBV6-5 to TRBJ2-3; TRBD2 might be the D (5 bases). Trimming cost V 5 bases and J 2 bases, with 11 bases left between them. From germline, CDR1 is MNHEY and CDR2 SVGAGI. CDR3 length: 14 amino acids. CDR3 sequence reads: CASSEGLYTDTQYF. The CDR3 DNA reads as TGTGCCAGCAGTGAAGGACTGTACACAGATACGCAGTATTTT.

This chain uses TRBV6-5 with TRBJ1-2, with a tentative D call TRBD1 (6 bases). CDR1 is MNHEY, CDR2 SVGAGI, per germline. V lost 5 bases to trimming and J lost 8 bases, with 12 bases between them. CDR3 length equals 12 residues. CDR3 loop: CASSDRYGGYTF. Written as DNA, the CDR3 is TGTGCCAGCAGTGACAGGTATGGCGGCTACACCTTC.

The chain couples TRBV7-9 to TRBJ2-6; unclear D gene. V dropped 4 bases and J dropped 4 bases, with 5 bases sitting between them. The germline gives CDR1 SEHNR, CDR2 FQNEAQ (reference sequence). The CDR3 extends over 13 amino acids. CDR3 nucleotides: TGTGCCAGCAGCTATGCCGGGGCCAACGTCCTGACTTTC. Protein: CASSYAGANVLTF.

The chain links TRBV4-2 to TRBJ1-5; D is unclear. This CDR3 has 14 amino acids. Deletions cut 0 bases from V and 1 base from J, with 4 bases between. From germline, CDR1 is LGHNA and CDR2 YNFKEQ. Here the CDR3 DNA reads TGTGCCAGCAGCCAAGATCACAGCAATCAGCCCCAGCATTTT. It specifies CASSQDHSNQPQHF.

This clone showed up just a few times. The same CDR3 arises from other DNA sequences in this sample as well. J is TRBJ1-1 and V is TRBV7-9; D unresolved. The CDR3 covers 13 residues. Germline V gives CDR1 SEHNR, CDR2 FQNEAQ (reference sequence). The V end was cut by 1 base, the J end by 3 bases, with 6 bases between. For the CDR3, the DNA is TGTGCCAGCAGCTTAGAGGTGTACACTGAAGCTTTCTTT. It encodes CASSLEVYTEAFF.

The chain couples TRBV5-5 to TRBJ2-5; TRBD2 might be the D (5 bases). CDR1 is SGHKS and CDR2 is YYEKEE in the germline V gene (reference sequence). This CDR3 has 15 amino acids. The V and J ends lost 0 bases and 1 base respectively, with 10 bases between them. DNA for the CDR3: TGTGCCAGCAGCTTGGGAGGGTTTCCCCAAGAGACCCAGTACTTC. Translating gives CASSLGGFPQETQYF.

The CDR3 region has the DNA TGTGCCAGCACCAGGGACCGAGATAATGAAAAACTGTTTTTT. Translating gives CASTRDRDNEKLFF. The chain links TRBV6-6 to TRBJ1-4; maybe TRBD1 (5 bases). Deletions cut 7 bases from V and 4 bases from J, with 13 bases between. The CDR3 covers 14 residues. Germline CDR1 and CDR2: MNHNY and SVGAGI (reference sequence).

The chain links TRBV9 to TRBJ2-7; TRBD1 might be the D (6 bases). The V gene lost 0 bases and the J gene lost 2 bases, with 9 bases spanning the gap. Germline V gives CDR1 SGDLS, CDR2 YYNGEE. The CDR3 consists of 14 residues. The CDR3 spells CASSVGQGPYEQYF. The CDR3 coding sequence is TGTGCCAGCAGCGTAGGTCAGGGGCCCTACGAGCAGTACTTC.

This sequence joins TRBV5-1 and TRBJ1-1; D ambiguous. V dropped 4 bases and J dropped 2 bases, with 15 bases sitting between them. Germline V gene data show CDR1 as SGHRS and CDR2 as YFSETQ. The CDR3 length is 15 residues. The CDR3 DNA reads TGCGCCAGCAGCCTGGTTATTTCGGGTAACACTGAAGCTTTCTTT. Its protein product is CASSLVISGNTEAFF.

This clone came up a few times. This chain connects TRBV6-5 to TRBJ2-3; 9 bases fit TRBD2. The CDR3 runs 16 residues. CDR1 is MNHEY, CDR2 SVGAGI, per germline. V was pared by 0 bases and J by 6 bases, with 7 bases of the junction left unmatched. For the CDR3, the DNA is TGTGCCAGCAGTTACTCGGTGGGGACTAGCTCCGATACGCAGTATTTT. It yields the protein CASSYSVGTSSDTQYF.

The CDR3 bases are TGCGCCAGCAGCCAAGTGGATCTGGGGATGGTGGGCACTGAAGCTTTCTTT. This sequence encodes CASSQVDLGMVGTEAFF. The rearrangement links TRBV4-1 to TRBJ1-1; D not certain. Germline values: CDR1 MGHRA, CDR2 YSYEKL. The CDR3 runs 17 residues. V gave up 1 base and J gave up 4 bases, with 19 bases separating them.

This chain links TRBV19 with TRBJ1-6, with D unclear. This CDR3 spans 15 amino acids. V was pared by 7 bases and J by 3 bases, with 13 bases between. Germline V CDR1 and CDR2: LNHDA, SQIVND (reference sequence). The CDR3 nucleotides read TGTGCCAGTACCCCAAGGCAGAGCTATAATTCACCCCTCCACTTT. This translates into CASTPRQSYNSPLHF.

This sequence joins TRBV7-9 and TRBJ1-1; D is undetermined. CDR3 size: 15 residues. V was clipped by 1 base and J by 0 bases, with 9 bases between them. CDR1 is SEHNR and CDR2 is FQNEAQ in the germline V gene (reference sequence). CDR3 DNA sequence: TGTGCCAGCAGCTTAGAGACCAACCTGAACACTGAAGCTTTCTTT. Translated: CASSLETNLNTEAFF.

The chain is built from TRBV5-1 and TRBJ1-1; D remains ambiguous. This CDR3 has 14 amino acids. Trimming removed 3 bases at V and 0 bases at J, with 9 bases between. The germline gives CDR1 SGHRS, CDR2 YFSETQ. In nucleotides, the CDR3 is TGCGCCAGCAGCTGGTTGGAGATGAACACTGAAGCTTTCTTT. This sequence encodes CASSWLEMNTEAFF.

The J gene is TRBJ1-1, the V gene TRBV5-6, with unresolved D. V shed 4 bases and J shed 4 bases, with 11 bases lying between them. This CDR3 spans 13 amino acids. The germline CDR1 and CDR2 sequences are SGHDT and YYEEEE. CDR3 in amino acids: CASSPSAGTEAFF. The CDR3, as DNA: TGTGCCAGCAGCCCCTCAGCTGGCACTGAAGCTTTCTTT.

The chain combines TRBV4-2 with TRBJ1-2; possibly TRBD1 for D (6 bases). V was shortened by 0 bases and J by 8 bases, with 22 bases between the two germline ends. The CDR3 extends over 17 amino acids. CDR1 is LGHNA and CDR2 is YNFKEQ in the germline V gene. The CDR3 here is CASSQDNNAPGANGYTF. The CDR3 nucleotides read TGTGCCAGCAGCCAAGATAATAATGCCCCAGGGGCTAACGGCTACACCTTC.